The 21 T cell receptor beta chains below all came from one sample that was sequenced in a study of cytomegalovirus exposure and HLA in healthy donors (dated 2017 in TCRdb). Library prep was done by the immunoSEQ multiplex PCR assay. A mixture of 60 forward primers for TCR Vbeta segments and 13 reverse primers for TCR Jbeta segments was used in the multiplex PCR. TCRdb carries this immuneACCESS record with in-frame sequences only. Its versions omit some clonotypes, under half of them owing to an unresolved V gene in the studies checked, with the rest unexplained. For this sample there are 200,000 to 250,000 clones; less than 85% appear just once. The ten top clones hold 0.63% of the sample. The sequenced material came from PBMCs. Receptors originate from a man aged 18 to 35 in good health and CMV-seronegative.

J is TRBJ2-7 and V is TRBV9; 7 positions agree with TRBD2. Trimming cost V 5 bases and J 1 base; bases outside gene matches: 9. Germline V gene sequence: CDR1 SGDLS, CDR2 YYNGEE. This CDR3 is 15 amino acids long. Here the CDR3 reads CASSRSGQSSYEQYF. CDR3 DNA: TGTGCCAGCAGTCGTAGCGGGCAGTCATCCTACGAGCAGTACTTC.

The V call is TRBV19, the J call TRBJ1-5; perhaps TRBD1 as D (6 bases). The germline V and J ends were trimmed by 9 bases and 0 bases, with 9 bases remaining between them. Per germline, CDR1 LNHDA and CDR2 SQIVND (reference sequence). This CDR3 spans 13 amino acids. As DNA, the CDR3 is TGTGCCAGCCGGGACACTAGCAATCAGCCCCAGCATTTT. Its protein product is CASRDTSNQPQHF.

V gene TRBV28 combines with J gene TRBJ1-4; TRBD1 aligns across 7 bases. Unmatched junction bases numbered 5, after V lost 2 bases and J lost 5 bases. The CDR3 is 15 amino acids. Germline assignment: CDR1 MDHEN and CDR2 SYDVKM. DNA for the CDR3: TGTGCCAGCAGTTTAGAAGGGGGCGCAAATGAAAAACTGTTTTTT. Amino acids: CASSLEGGANEKLFF.

The chain joins TRBV11-3 to TRBJ2-5; TRBD1 matches at 10 bases. V trimming: 4 bases; J trimming: 5 bases; junction bases outside the gene matches: 4. The germline V gene has CDR1 SGHNT and CDR2 YENEEA. The length of the CDR3 is 14 residues. For the CDR3, the DNA is TGTGCCAGCAGCTCGACAGGGGGCGGGGAGACCCAGTACTTC. Translation gives CASSSTGGGETQYF.

The V call is TRBV18, the J call TRBJ1-3, with TRBD1 identical over 8 bases. Germline V gives CDR1 KGHSH, CDR2 LQKENI. V lost 5 bases and J lost 2; bases outside the gene matches: 2. This CDR3 is 14 amino acids long. CDR3 region: CASSRQGTGNTIYF. The CDR3 DNA follows: TGTGCCAGCTCAAGACAGGGGACTGGAAACACCATATATTTT.

The chain carries TRBV19 and TRBJ2-7; a weak D match, TRBD1 (5 bases). Trimming cost V 5 bases and J 4 bases, with 15 bases left between them. This CDR3 contains 14 residues. CDR1 is LNHDA and CDR2 is SQIVND in the germline V gene (reference sequence). The CDR3 sequence is CASSYGQGGYEQYF. Here the CDR3 DNA reads TGTGCCAGTAGTTACGGGCAGGGTGGGTACGAGCAGTACTTC. The whole variable domain, filled in from reference TRBV19 and TRBJ2-7, reads DGGITQSPKYLFRKEGQNVTLSCEQNLNHDAMYWYRQDPGQGLRLIYYSQIVNDFQKGDIAEGYSVSREKKESFPLTVTSAQKNPTAFYLCASSYGQGGYEQYFGPGTRLTVT.

V gene TRBV6-5 combines with J gene TRBJ2-7; 12 nucleotides match TRBD1. Germline trimming cut 5 bases from V and 6 bases from J; bases unmatched to any gene: 5. CDR3 length equals 14 residues. CDR1 MNHEY and CDR2 SVGAGI come from the germline V gene. CDR3 in DNA: TGTGCCAGCAGTAGGGGACAGGGGGCGATCGAGCAGTACTTC. Protein sequence: CASSRGQGAIEQYF.

This clone has just one count. The J gene is TRBJ1-5, the V gene TRBV27; possibly TRBD1 for D (6 bases). Germline assignment: CDR1 MNHEY and CDR2 SMNVEV (reference sequence). The CDR3 has 17 residues. V gave up 3 bases and J gave up 4 bases, with 19 bases separating them. As DNA, the CDR3 is TGTGCCAGCAGTTTCGTAGGGGGAAGGGGCCTAAATCAGCCCCAGCATTTT. It yields the protein CASSFVGGRGLNQPQHF.

V usage is TRBV11-2 and J usage is TRBJ2-3; D might be TRBD1 (6 bases). This CDR3 has 13 amino acids. V was trimmed by 2 bases and J by 3 bases, leaving 6 bases between them. From germline, CDR1 is SGHAT and CDR2 FQNNGV. The CDR3 sequence is CASSLQGTDTQYF. For the CDR3, the DNA is TGTGCCAGCAGCTTACAGGGGACAGATACGCAGTATTTT.

The rearrangement joins TRBV28 to TRBJ1-1; D is undetermined. The CDR3 has 13 residues. The V gene's germline CDR1 is MDHEN and CDR2 SYDVKM. V was shortened by 4 bases and J by 7 bases, with 13 bases between the two germline ends. The CDR3 region is CASSWTGWIEAFF. The CDR3 DNA sequence: TGTGCCAGCAGTTGGACTGGCTGGATTGAAGCTTTCTTT.

This rearrangement joins TRBV6-5 to TRBJ2-7, with TRBD1 identical over 7 bases. The CDR3 totals 12 residues. The germline V gene encodes CDR1 MNHEY and CDR2 SVGAGI. V was pared by 6 bases and J by 2 bases, with 1 base of the junction left unmatched. Here the CDR3 DNA reads TGTGCCAGCAGAGGACAGGCCTACGAGCAGTACTTC. Protein: CASRGQAYEQYF.

This chain links TRBV7-9 with TRBJ2-5, with 7 positions matching TRBD2. This CDR3 is 14 amino acids long. The V segment lost 4 bases and the J segment 3 bases; nucleotides outside the gene matches: 5. Germline-derived CDR1 and CDR2 are SEHNR and FQNEAQ (reference sequence). CDR3 region: CASSSAAGEETQYF. The CDR3 DNA reads TGTGCCAGCAGCTCCGCGGCGGGAGAAGAGACCCAGTACTTC.

The chain employs TRBV27 and TRBJ1-5, with 9 bases fitting TRBD1. This CDR3 is 18 amino acids long. After removal of 5 bases from V and 0 bases from J, the junction contained 11 bases not matched to a gene. The germline CDR1 and CDR2 sequences are MNHEY and SMNVEV (reference sequence). CDR3 protein: CASSKQGAQPYSNQPQHF. CDR3 DNA sequence: TGTGCCAGCAGTAAACAGGGGGCACAACCCTATAGCAATCAGCCCCAGCATTTT.

About this clone itself: The sample holds other DNA sequences that translate to the same CDR3. This chain links TRBV7-8 with TRBJ2-7, with D possibly TRBD1 on 5 matching bases. The CDR3 covers 14 residues. V dropped 3 bases and J dropped 0 bases, with 9 bases sitting between them. CDR1 and CDR2 from the germline V gene are SGHVS and FQNEAQ. This CDR3 is CASSFRQGSYEQYF. DNA of the CDR3: TGTGCCAGCAGCTTTAGGCAGGGCTCCTACGAGCAGTACTTC.

The rearrangement uses TRBV7-2 and TRBJ1-1; 7 nucleotides agree with TRBD1. Trimming at V came to 7 bases and at J to 3 bases, leaving 8 bases not matched to a gene. CDR3 length: 14 amino acids. Per the germline V gene, CDR1 is SGHTA and CDR2 is FQGNSA. CDR3 in DNA: TGTGCCAGCAACGGCAGGGGGTTTTACACTGAAGCTTTCTTT. Protein product: CASNGRGFYTEAFF.

The V and J genes are TRBV28 and TRBJ1-2; 7 bases agree with TRBD1. Germline CDR1 is MDHEN and CDR2 is SYDVKM. The length of the CDR3 is 13 residues. J lost 4 bases, V lost 4 bases, and 3 bases had no gene match. The CDR3 spells CASSWGQFYGYTF. CDR3 coding DNA: TGTGCCAGCAGTTGGGGACAGTTCTATGGCTACACCTTC.

The chain recombines TRBV6-6 with TRBJ2-1; possibly TRBD2 for D (5 bases). V was shortened by 6 bases and J by 3 bases, with 9 bases between the two germline ends. Germline values: CDR1 MNHNY, CDR2 SVGAGI (reference sequence). The CDR3 sequence is 13 residues long. This CDR3 is CASSSGNYNEQFF. CDR3 bases: TGTGCCAGCAGCTCCGGGAACTACAATGAGCAGTTCTTC.

The V and J genes are TRBV4-1 and TRBJ2-1; D may be TRBD1 (5 bases). With 0 bases removed from V and 4 bases from J, the gap between germline ends came to 10 bases. The CDR3 totals 15 residues. Germline-derived CDR1 and CDR2 are MGHRA and YSYEKL. CDR3 loop: CASSQEPGFYNEQFF. DNA for the CDR3: TGCGCCAGCAGCCAAGAACCAGGGTTTTACAATGAGCAGTTCTTC.

The J gene is TRBJ2-1, the V gene TRBV6-5, with TRBD2 matching 7 bases. The germline V gene encodes CDR1 MNHEY and CDR2 SVGAGI. The CDR3 runs 13 residues. V lost 6 bases to trimming and J lost 8 bases; unmatched junction nucleotides: 7. The CDR3 loop reads CASSLRGGYEQFF. Written as DNA, the CDR3 is TGTGCCAGCAGCCTTCGGGGAGGGTATGAGCAGTTCTTC.

The chain carries TRBV30 and TRBJ2-1; 9 bases match TRBD2. The V gene end was trimmed by 1 base and the J gene end by 6 bases; junction bases not matched to a gene: 7. Germline CDR1 is GTSNPN and CDR2 is SVGIG (reference sequence). The CDR3 covers 15 residues. The CDR3 region has the DNA TGTGCCTGGAGTGGGCTAGCGGGATTCTTCAATGAGCAGTTCTTC. Translated, it gives CAWSGLAGFFNEQFF.

The chain uses TRBV2 and TRBJ2-5; perhaps TRBD1 as D (5 bases). Germline V gene lookup returns CDR1 SNHLY and CDR2 FYNNEI. The CDR3 is 12 amino acids. V shed 2 bases and J shed 8 bases, with 9 bases lying between them. This chain's CDR3 is CASSEQGGTQYF. The CDR3 region has the DNA TGTGCCAGCAGTGAACAGGGTGGCACCCAGTACTTC.